This T cell receptor beta chain originates from a study of T cell repertoires in cytomegalovirus infection. The wider study: Public signatures in TCR beta pointed to CMV infection and matching HLA type.

Findings of the study overall: CMV carriers having the relevant HLA were flagged by cumulative public TCR beta family frequency.

Of note for this clonotype: Its antigen is still unknown.

TCRdb itself ran the reads through MiXCR, one entry per CDR3 protein. The top ten clones hold 48% of a sample with approximately 600,000 distinct CDR3 sequences, about 39% of them seen once. The source is a human donor in good health (CMV status not recorded). Some clones in this sample may be carry-over from other donors' samples. Source: cultured PBMCs, taken from culture after CMV antigen stimulation.

In DNA form, the CDR3 reads TGTGCCAGCAGCCAAGCGGTGGCATCCTACAATGAGCAGTTCTTC. It translates to CASSQAVASYNEQFF. This sequence joins TRBV4-2 and TRBJ2-1; D not resolved. V lost 1 base and J lost 1, with 8 bases in between. The CDR3 covers 15 residues. Germline loops: CDR1 LGHNA, CDR2 YNFKEQ.